Listed here are 17 T cell receptor beta chains from one sample, sequenced in a study of spatial heterogeneity in lung cancer. Whole-study findings and limits: Tumors with more nonsynonymous mutations had more expanded intratumoral alpha and beta TCRs.

Time point described: sample taken at primary tumor resection. Via MiXCR, TCRdb re-called the 5' RACE reads, giving one row per CDR3 protein. The table lists about 24,000 distinct CDR3 sequences, 8.8% of them singletons. Their specific antigens are unknown. The sequenced sample was lung tumor tissue, obtained at surgery. These receptors were collected from a male donor with early-stage non-small cell lung cancer.

The table lists this clonotype with many counts. J is TRBJ2-3 and V is TRBV5-1, with 8 bases matching TRBD2. J was trimmed by 4 bases and V by 2 bases; bases with no gene match: 21. There are 20 residues in the CDR3. Germline lookup yields CDR1 SGHRS and CDR2 YFSETQ. CDR3 bases: TGCGCCAGCAGCTTCCACAACAGGGCTTGGCTGGCGGGGGGCCCAGATACGCAGTATTTT. Encoded protein: CASSFHNRAWLAGGPDTQYF. The whole variable domain, filled in from reference TRBV5-1 and TRBJ2-3, reads KAGVTQTPRYLIKTRGQQVTLSCSPISGHRSVSWYQQTPGQGLQFLFEYFSETQRNKGNFPGRFSGRQFSNSRSEMNVSTLELGDSALYLCASSFHNRAWLAGGPDTQYFGPGTRLTVL.

This clonotype was picked up a small number of times. The CDR3 coding sequence is TGCAGTGCTAACCGCTTGGGGGAATACAATGAGCAGTTCTTC. Encoded protein: CSANRLGEYNEQFF. The J gene is TRBJ2-1, the V gene TRBV20-1, with D perhaps being TRBD1 or TRBD2 (5 bases each). Germline V gives CDR1 DFQATT, CDR2 SNEGSKA (reference sequence). The CDR3 is 14 residues long. V shed 4 bases and J shed 4 bases, with 14 bases lying between them.

This CDR3 reads CASSVLAGGPRDTQYF. CDR3 DNA: TGCGCCAGCAGCGTTCTAGCGGGAGGGCCTCGAGATACGCAGTATTTT. This sequence joins TRBV5-1 and TRBJ2-3, with 12 positions matching TRBD2. The V gene end was trimmed by 4 bases and the J gene end by 5 bases; junction bases not matched to a gene: 8. The CDR3 runs 16 residues. CDR1 and CDR2 from the germline V gene are SGHRS and YFSETQ. The full variable domain, with the rest looked up from reference TRBV5-1 and TRBJ2-3, is KAGVTQTPRYLIKTRGQQVTLSCSPISGHRSVSWYQQTPGQGLQFLFEYFSETQRNKGNFPGRFSGRQFSNSRSEMNVSTLELGDSALYLCASSVLAGGPRDTQYFGPGTRLTVL.

At least ten counts were recorded for this clonotype. The rearrangement uses TRBV6-1 and TRBJ2-7; D is unclear. The CDR3 is 15 residues long. Germline V lookup: CDR1 MNHNS, CDR2 SASEGT. Trimming cost V 8 bases and J 1 base, with 18 bases left between them. This CDR3 reads CASSPTRTTSYEQYF. DNA of the CDR3: TGTGCCAGCTCCCCGACCAGGACGACGTCCTACGAGCAGTACTTC.

There are many counts of this clonotype. The chain links TRBV28 to TRBJ2-5; 12 positions agree with TRBD1. Germline CDR1 and CDR2: MDHEN and SYDVKM. There are 15 residues in the CDR3. V shed 6 bases and J 1 base; nucleotides not matched to a gene: 3. DNA for the CDR3: TGTGCCAGCAGAAGGGACAGGGGGCCCCAAGAGACCCAGTACTTC. Protein: CASRRDRGPQETQYF.

The J gene is TRBJ2-2, the V gene TRBV7-8, with D maybe TRBD1 (6 bases). Trimming cost V 5 bases and J 0 bases, with 10 bases left between them. The CDR3 has 15 amino acids. Looked up from germline, CDR1 is SGHVS and CDR2 is FQNEAQ. The CDR3, as DNA: TGTGCCAGCAGCCAGGACAGCTCGAACACCGGGGAGCTGTTTTTT. It codes for CASSQDSSNTGELFF.

The table lists this clonotype with many counts. The chain has TRBV7-2 and TRBJ2-3; no definite D call. CDR1 is SGHTA and CDR2 is FQGNSA in the germline V gene. The CDR3 contains 14 residues. V lost 2 bases and J 2 bases, leaving 8 bases between the germline ends. Written as DNA, the CDR3 is TGTGCCAGCAGCTTACTCCCACCCACAGATACGCAGTATTTT. It codes for CASSLLPPTDTQYF.

V is TRBV5-1 and J is TRBJ2-1; D is ambiguous. V was clipped by 4 bases and J by 1 base, with 9 bases between them. The CDR3 runs to 14 residues. The germline CDR1 and CDR2 sequences are SGHRS and YFSETQ. The CDR3 region has the DNA TGCGCCAGCAGCAAGGGCAGATCCTACAATGAGCAGTTCTTC. Translated: CASSKGRSYNEQFF.

This clonotype ranks as large (0.1 to 1%). The CDR3 bases are TGTGCCAGCAGTTCCCGCCTCAGGGTGGGCGAGACCCAGTACTTC. Its protein is CASSSRLRVGETQYF. The chain has TRBV28 and TRBJ2-5; D is perhaps TRBD1 (5 bases). Trimming removed 4 bases at V and 5 bases at J, with 17 bases between. Germline CDR1 is MDHEN and CDR2 is SYDVKM. The CDR3 runs 15 residues.

This clonotype came up many times. The chain recombines TRBV2 with TRBJ2-3; 8 bases align to TRBD1. With V trimmed by 7 bases and J by 3 bases, 12 bases remained unmatched. CDR3 length: 16 residues. The germline gives CDR1 SNHLY, CDR2 FYNNEI. DNA of the CDR3: TGTGCCAGCAACCCCAGGGGCAGGGGGCTGACAGATACGCAGTATTTT. It specifies CASNPRGRGLTDTQYF.

The rearrangement links TRBV11-2 to TRBJ2-7, with 12 bases identical to TRBD2. This CDR3 has 15 residues. From germline, CDR1 is SGHAT and CDR2 FQNNGV. V dropped 4 bases and J dropped 7; count of bases not matched to a gene: 8. In DNA form, the CDR3 reads TGTGCCAGCAGCTACGGACTAGCGGGATTTAAGGAGCAGTACTTC. This translates into CASSYGLAGFKEQYF. Supplemented by reference TRBV11-2 and TRBJ2-7, the full variable domain reads EAGVAQSPRYKIIEKRQSVAFWCNPISGHATLYWYQQILGQGPKLLIQFQNNGVVDDSQLPKDRFSAERLKGVDSTLKIQPAKLEDSAVYLCASSYGLAGFKEQYFGPGTRLTVT.

In this sample, this clonotype turned up many times. The J gene is TRBJ2-6, the V gene TRBV5-1; 9 bases line up with TRBD1. There are 18 residues in the CDR3. Per germline, CDR1 SGHRS and CDR2 YFSETQ. With 4 bases clipped from V and 4 bases from J, the junction kept 12 bases outside the gene matches. The CDR3 sequence is CASSPRTGAPGGANVLTF. The CDR3 DNA reads TGCGCCAGCAGCCCGCGGACAGGGGCCCCGGGAGGGGCCAACGTCCTGACTTTC.

This clonotype was detected ten times or more. This sequence joins TRBV29-1 and TRBJ2-7; a weak D match, TRBD2 (5 bases). The V end was cut by 6 bases, the J end by 3 bases, with 12 bases between. CDR1 SQVTM and CDR2 ANQGSEA come from the germline V gene. The CDR3 consists of 12 residues. CDR3 in DNA: TGCAGCGTCCGGGAACAGCACTACGAGCAGTACTTC. It specifies CSVREQHYEQYF.

This clonotype has ten or more counts. The rearrangement uses TRBV9 and TRBJ2-5; TRBD2 agrees at 10 bases. The CDR3 sequence is 16 residues long. Germline CDR1 is SGDLS and CDR2 is YYNGEE. The J segment lost 2 bases and the V segment lost 0 bases, leaving 4 bases of the junction unmatched. The CDR3 sequence is CASSVGVTSGQETQYF. Written as DNA, the CDR3 is TGTGCCAGCAGCGTAGGAGTGACTAGCGGGCAAGAGACCCAGTACTTC.

Here the CDR3 DNA reads TGTGCCAGCAGCACCTACACCGGGGAGCTGTTTTTT. Residues: CASSTYTGELFF. This chain uses TRBV7-3 with TRBJ2-2; D is unresolved. The CDR3 covers 12 residues. Looked up from germline, CDR1 is SGHTA and CDR2 is FQGTGA. Trimming removed 5 bases from V and 3 bases from J, with 4 bases in between. Using reference TRBV7-3 and TRBJ2-2 for the parts outside the CDR3, the full variable domain is GAGVSQTPSNKVTEKGKYVELRCDPISGHTALYWYRQSLGQGPEFLIYFQGTGAADDSGLPNDRFFAVRPEGSVSTLKIQRTERGDSAVYLCASSTYTGELFFGEGSRLTVL.

The chain joins TRBV28 to TRBJ1-5; D ambiguous. V dropped 6 bases and J dropped 4 bases, with 10 bases sitting between them. The CDR3 has 13 amino acids. Germline loops: CDR1 MDHEN, CDR2 SYDVKM. This CDR3 reads CASRSPLNQPQHF. CDR3 DNA: TGTGCCAGCAGAAGTCCTTTAAATCAGCCCCAGCATTTT.

This clonotype was detected ten times or more. The J gene is TRBJ2-2, the V gene TRBV7-8; possibly TRBD1 for D (6 bases). Trimming pared 5 bases from V and 5 bases from J, leaving 9 bases between. Germline assignment: CDR1 SGHVS and CDR2 FQNEAQ. The CDR3 spans 13 residues. The CDR3 bases are TGTGCCAGCAGCGGGACACGAACCGGGGAGCTGTTTTTT. Protein: CASSGTRTGELFF.